In this sample, the clone carrying this TCR beta chain turned up once. The data derive from a study of blood T cell repertoires in COVID-19. Method: immunoSEQ multiplex PCR; TCRdb's copy keeps in-frame clones and lacks some. The table includes about 54,000 clones, approximately 91% detected once. The CDR3 is 14 amino acids. Germline V gives CDR1 MNHEY, CDR2 SVGAGI. The V and J ends lost 6 bases and 7 bases, in that order; junction bases with no gene match: 10. The V and J genes are TRBV6-5 and TRBJ1-1; TRBD1 matches at 8 bases. This clonotype originated in a man aged 60-69 years with active COVID-19. Input material: peripheral blood. CDR3 nucleotides: TGTGCCAGCAGACCGGGACAGGCCGAGTATGAAGCTTTCTTT. It codes for CASRPGQAEYEAFF.